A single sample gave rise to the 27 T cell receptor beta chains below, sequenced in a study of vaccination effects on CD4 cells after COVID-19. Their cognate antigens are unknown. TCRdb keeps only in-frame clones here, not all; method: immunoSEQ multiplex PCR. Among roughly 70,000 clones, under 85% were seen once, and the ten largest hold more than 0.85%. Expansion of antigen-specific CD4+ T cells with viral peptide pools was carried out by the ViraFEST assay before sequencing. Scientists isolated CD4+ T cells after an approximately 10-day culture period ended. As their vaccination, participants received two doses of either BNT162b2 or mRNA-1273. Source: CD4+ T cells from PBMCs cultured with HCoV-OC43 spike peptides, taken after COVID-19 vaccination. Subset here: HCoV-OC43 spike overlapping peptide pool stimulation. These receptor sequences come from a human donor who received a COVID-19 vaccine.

CDR3 in DNA: TGTGCCAGCTCCGGGTCAGTGGGCAATCAGCCCCAGCATTTT. It encodes CASSGSVGNQPQHF. V gene TRBV18 combines with J gene TRBJ1-5; no reliable D call. Germline lookup yields CDR1 KGHSH and CDR2 LQKENI. The germline V and J ends were trimmed by 6 bases and 2 bases, with 11 bases remaining between them. The CDR3 totals 14 residues.

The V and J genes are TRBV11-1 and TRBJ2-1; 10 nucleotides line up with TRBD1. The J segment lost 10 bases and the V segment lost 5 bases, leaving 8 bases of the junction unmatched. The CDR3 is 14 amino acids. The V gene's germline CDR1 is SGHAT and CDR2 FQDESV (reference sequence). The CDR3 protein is CASSLGQGIGEQFF. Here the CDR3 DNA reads TGTGCCAGCAGCCTGGGACAGGGGATCGGGGAGCAGTTCTTC. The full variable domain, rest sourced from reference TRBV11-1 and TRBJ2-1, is EAEVAQSPRYKITEKSQAVAFWCDPISGHATLYWYRQILGQGPELLVQFQDESVVDDSQLPKDRFSAERLKGVDSTLKIQPAELGDSAMYLCASSLGQGIGEQFFGPGTRLTVL.

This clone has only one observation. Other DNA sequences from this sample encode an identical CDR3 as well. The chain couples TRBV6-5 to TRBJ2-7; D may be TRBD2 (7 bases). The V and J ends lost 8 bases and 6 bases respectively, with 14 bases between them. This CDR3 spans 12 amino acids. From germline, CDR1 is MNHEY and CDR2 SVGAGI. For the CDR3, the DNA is TGTGCCAGCGGGGAGGGGGTAGGCGAGCAGTACGTC. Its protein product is CASGEGVGEQYV.

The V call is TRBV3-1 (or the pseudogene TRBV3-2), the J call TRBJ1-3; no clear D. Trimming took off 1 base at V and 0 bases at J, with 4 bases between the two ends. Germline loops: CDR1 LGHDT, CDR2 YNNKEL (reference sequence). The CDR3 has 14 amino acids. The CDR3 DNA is TGTGCCAGCAGCCAAGTCTACTCTGGAAACACCATATATTTT. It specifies CASSQVYSGNTIYF.

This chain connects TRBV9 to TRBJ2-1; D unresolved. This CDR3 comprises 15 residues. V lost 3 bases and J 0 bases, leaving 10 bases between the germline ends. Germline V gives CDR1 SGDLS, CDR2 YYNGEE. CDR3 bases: TGTGCCAGCAGCGAGAGGACGGTCTCCTACAATGAGCAGTTCTTC. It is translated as CASSERTVSYNEQFF. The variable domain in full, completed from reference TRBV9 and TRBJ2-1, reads DSGVTQTPKHLITATGQRVTLRCSPRSGDLSVYWYQQSLDQGLQFLIQYYNGEERAKGNILERFSAQQFPDLHSELNLSSLELGDSALYFCASSERTVSYNEQFFGPGTRLTVL.

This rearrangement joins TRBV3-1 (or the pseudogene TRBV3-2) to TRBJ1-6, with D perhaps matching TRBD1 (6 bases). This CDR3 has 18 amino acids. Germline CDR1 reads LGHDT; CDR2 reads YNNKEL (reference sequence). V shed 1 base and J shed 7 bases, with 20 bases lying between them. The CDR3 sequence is CASSQGGRGAGFNSPLHF. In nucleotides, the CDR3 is TGTGCCAGCAGCCAAGGCGGGCGGGGGGCGGGCTTCAATTCACCCCTCCACTTT.

Written as DNA, the CDR3 is TGCGCCAGCAGCTTGGACAGTGCTAACTACGAGCAGTACGTC. This translates into CASSLDSANYEQYV. V usage is TRBV5-1 and J usage is TRBJ2-7, with D uncertain. In germline, CDR1 is SGHRS, CDR2 YFSETQ. Deletions cut 0 bases from V and 3 bases from J, with 10 bases between. This CDR3 has 14 residues.

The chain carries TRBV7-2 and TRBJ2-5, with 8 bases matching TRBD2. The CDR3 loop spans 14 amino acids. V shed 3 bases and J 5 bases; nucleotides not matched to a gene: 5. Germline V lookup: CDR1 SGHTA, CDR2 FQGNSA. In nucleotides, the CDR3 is TGTGCCAGCAGCTTTGTCGGGGGGGGCGAGACCCAGTACTTC. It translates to CASSFVGGGETQYF.

The CDR3 sequence is CASSQDGSDGETQYF. As DNA, the CDR3 is TGTGCCAGCAGCCAAGACGGTTCGGATGGAGAGACCCAGTACTTC. The chain recombines TRBV4-2 with TRBJ2-5, with D hard to call. This CDR3 is 15 amino acids long. V was pared by 0 bases and J by 4 bases, with 12 bases between. CDR1 and CDR2 (germline): LGHNA, YNFKEQ.

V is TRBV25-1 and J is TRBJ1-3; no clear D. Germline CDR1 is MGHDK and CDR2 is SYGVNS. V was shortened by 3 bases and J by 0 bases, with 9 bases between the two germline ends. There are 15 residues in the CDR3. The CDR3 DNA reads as TGTGCCAGCAGTGACCCTCGGGGCTCTGGAAACACCATATATTTT. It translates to CASSDPRGSGNTIYF.

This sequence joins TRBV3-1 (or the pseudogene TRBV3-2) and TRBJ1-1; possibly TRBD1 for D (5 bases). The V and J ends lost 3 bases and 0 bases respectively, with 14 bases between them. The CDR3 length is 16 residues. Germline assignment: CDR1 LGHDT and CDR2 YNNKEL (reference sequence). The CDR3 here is CASSQGVEGLNTEAFF. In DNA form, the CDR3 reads TGTGCCAGCAGCCAGGGTGTTGAGGGGCTGAACACTGAAGCTTTCTTT.

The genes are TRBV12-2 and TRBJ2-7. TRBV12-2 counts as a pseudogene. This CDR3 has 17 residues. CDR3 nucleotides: TGTGCAAGTCGCTTAGTCCGGGGGCCTCGGAACTCCTACGAGCAGTACGTC. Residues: CASRLVRGPRNSYEQYV.

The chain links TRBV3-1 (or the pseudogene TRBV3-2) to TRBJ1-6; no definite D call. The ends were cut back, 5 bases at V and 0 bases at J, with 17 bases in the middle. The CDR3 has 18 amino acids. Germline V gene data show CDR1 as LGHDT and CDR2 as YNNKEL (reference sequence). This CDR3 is CASSLSPQVSSYNSPLHF. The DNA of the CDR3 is TGTGCCAGCAGCTTATCCCCCCAAGTGAGCTCCTATAATTCACCCCTCCACTTT.

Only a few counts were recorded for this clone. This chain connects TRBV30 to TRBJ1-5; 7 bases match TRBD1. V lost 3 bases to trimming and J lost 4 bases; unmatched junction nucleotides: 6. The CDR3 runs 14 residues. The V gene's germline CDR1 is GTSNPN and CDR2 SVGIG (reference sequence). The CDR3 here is CAWSVTGANQPQHF. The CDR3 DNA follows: TGTGCCTGGAGCGTCACAGGGGCTAATCAGCCCCAGCATTTT.

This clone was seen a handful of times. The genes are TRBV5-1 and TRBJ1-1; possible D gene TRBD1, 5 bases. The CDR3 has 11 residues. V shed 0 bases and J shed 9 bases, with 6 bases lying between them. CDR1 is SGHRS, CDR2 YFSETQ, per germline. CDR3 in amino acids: CASSLAGQAFF. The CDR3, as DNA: TGCGCCAGCAGCTTGGCGGGACAAGCTTTCTTT.

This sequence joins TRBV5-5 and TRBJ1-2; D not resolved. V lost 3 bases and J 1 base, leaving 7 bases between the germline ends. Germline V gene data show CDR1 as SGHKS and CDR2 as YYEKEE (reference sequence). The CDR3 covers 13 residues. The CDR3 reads CASSSVGNYGYTF. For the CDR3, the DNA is TGTGCCAGCAGCTCCGTCGGTAACTATGGCTACACCTTC.

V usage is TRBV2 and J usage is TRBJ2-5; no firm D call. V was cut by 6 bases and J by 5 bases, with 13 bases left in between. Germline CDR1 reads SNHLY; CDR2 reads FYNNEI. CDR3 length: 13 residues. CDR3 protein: CASSSNPLETQYF. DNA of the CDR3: TGTGCCAGCAGCAGTAACCCCTTGGAGACCCAGTACTTC.

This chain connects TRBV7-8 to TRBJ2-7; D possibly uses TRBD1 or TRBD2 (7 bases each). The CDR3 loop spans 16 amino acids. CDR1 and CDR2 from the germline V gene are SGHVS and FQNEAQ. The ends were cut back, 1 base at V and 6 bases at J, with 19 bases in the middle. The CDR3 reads CASSLVIWTGGSEQYV. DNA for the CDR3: TGTGCCAGCAGCTTAGTTATTTGGACAGGCGGGAGCGAGCAGTACGTC.

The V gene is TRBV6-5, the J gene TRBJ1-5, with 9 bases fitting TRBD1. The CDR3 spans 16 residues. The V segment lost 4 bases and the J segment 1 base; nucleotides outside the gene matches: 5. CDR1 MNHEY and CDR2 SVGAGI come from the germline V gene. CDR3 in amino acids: CASSSLGQGSNQPQHF. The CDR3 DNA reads TGTGCCAGCAGTTCCTTGGGACAGGGAAGCAATCAGCCCCAGCATTTT.

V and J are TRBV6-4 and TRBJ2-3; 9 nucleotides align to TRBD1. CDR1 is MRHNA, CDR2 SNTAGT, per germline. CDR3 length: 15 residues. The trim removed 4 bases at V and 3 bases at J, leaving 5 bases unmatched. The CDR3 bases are TGTGCCAGCAGTGTAGGGACAGGGAAAACAGATACGCAGTATTTT. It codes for CASSVGTGKTDTQYF.

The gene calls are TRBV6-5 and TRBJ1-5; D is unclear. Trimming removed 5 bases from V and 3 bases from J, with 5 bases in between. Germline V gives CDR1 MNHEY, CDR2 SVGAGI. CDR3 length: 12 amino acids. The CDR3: CASSQDNQPQHF. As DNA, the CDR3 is TGTGCCAGCAGTCAGGACAATCAGCCCCAGCATTTT.

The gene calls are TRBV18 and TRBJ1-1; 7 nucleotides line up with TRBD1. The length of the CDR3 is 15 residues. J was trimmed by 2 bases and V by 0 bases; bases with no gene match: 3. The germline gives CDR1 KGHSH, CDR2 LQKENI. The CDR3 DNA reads TGTGCCAGCTCACCACCAGGGACAGACAACACTGAAGCTTTCTTT. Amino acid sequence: CASSPPGTDNTEAFF.

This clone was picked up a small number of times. The CDR3 sequence is CSAGTAYEQYV. In DNA form, the CDR3 reads TGCAGTGCTGGGACAGCATACGAGCAGTACGTC. The rearrangement uses TRBV20-1 and TRBJ2-7; 7 nucleotides align to TRBD1. Germline loops: CDR1 DFQATT, CDR2 SNEGSKA (reference sequence). The CDR3 spans 11 residues. The V segment lost 5 bases and the J segment 4 bases; nucleotides outside the gene matches: 2.

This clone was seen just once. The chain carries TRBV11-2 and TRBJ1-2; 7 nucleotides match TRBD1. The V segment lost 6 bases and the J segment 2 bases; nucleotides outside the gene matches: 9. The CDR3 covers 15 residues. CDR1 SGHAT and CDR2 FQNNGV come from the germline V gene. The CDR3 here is CASRRAGQYNYGYTF. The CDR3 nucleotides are TGTGCCAGCAGGCGAGCGGGACAGTACAACTATGGCTACACCTTC.

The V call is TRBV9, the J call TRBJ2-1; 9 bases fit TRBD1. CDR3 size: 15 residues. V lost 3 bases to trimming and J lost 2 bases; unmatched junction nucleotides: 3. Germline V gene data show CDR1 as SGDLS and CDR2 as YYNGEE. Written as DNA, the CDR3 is TGTGCCAGCAGCGACCGGGACAGGGCCTACAATGAGCAGTTCTTC. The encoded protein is CASSDRDRAYNEQFF.

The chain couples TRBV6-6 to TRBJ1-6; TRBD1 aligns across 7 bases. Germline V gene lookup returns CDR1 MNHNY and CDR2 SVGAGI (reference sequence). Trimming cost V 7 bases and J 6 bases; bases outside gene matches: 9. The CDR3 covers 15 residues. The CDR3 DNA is TGTGCCAGCACCAATGAGGGACAGATTAATTCACCCCTCCACTTT. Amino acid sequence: CASTNEGQINSPLHF.

The CDR3 DNA reads TGTGCCAGCAAAGGGCACCTCTACTACACCTTC. Protein product: CASKGHLYYTF. This chain joins TRBV28 and TRBJ1-2, with D uncertain. This CDR3 has 11 residues. Germline loops: CDR1 MDHEN, CDR2 SYDVKM. Trimming pared 7 bases from V and 10 bases from J, leaving 13 bases between.